The clone carrying this T cell receptor beta chain was seen a single time. Data came from immunoSEQ multiplex PCR; TCRdb stores just in-frame clones and leaves some out. The sample carries some 480,000 clones, 87% recorded once. This record comes from a study of Ad26.COV2.S vaccination and SARS-CoV-2 variants. Treatment defined: around 19 received Ad26.COV2.S at low or high dose, single or two shots; five or six received placebo; per-sample allocation not given. All samples were drawn on day 63, counting from the first vaccine or placebo injection. This clonotype was obtained from a person between 18 and 65 years old who received the Ad26.COV2.S COVID-19 vaccine or a placebo. Sample: peripheral blood, taken in a trial of Ad26.COV2.S vaccine versus placebo.

The CDR3 loop is CASSFGTGNLYGYTF. The CDR3 region has the DNA TGTGCCAGCAGTTTCGGGACAGGGAATCTCTATGGCTACACCTTC. The chain combines TRBV6-6 with TRBJ1-2, with 9 bases aligning to TRBD1. Trimming at V came to 4 bases and at J to 4 bases, leaving 7 bases not matched to a gene. Germline V gene sequence: CDR1 MNHNY, CDR2 SVGAGI (reference sequence). The CDR3 covers 15 residues.